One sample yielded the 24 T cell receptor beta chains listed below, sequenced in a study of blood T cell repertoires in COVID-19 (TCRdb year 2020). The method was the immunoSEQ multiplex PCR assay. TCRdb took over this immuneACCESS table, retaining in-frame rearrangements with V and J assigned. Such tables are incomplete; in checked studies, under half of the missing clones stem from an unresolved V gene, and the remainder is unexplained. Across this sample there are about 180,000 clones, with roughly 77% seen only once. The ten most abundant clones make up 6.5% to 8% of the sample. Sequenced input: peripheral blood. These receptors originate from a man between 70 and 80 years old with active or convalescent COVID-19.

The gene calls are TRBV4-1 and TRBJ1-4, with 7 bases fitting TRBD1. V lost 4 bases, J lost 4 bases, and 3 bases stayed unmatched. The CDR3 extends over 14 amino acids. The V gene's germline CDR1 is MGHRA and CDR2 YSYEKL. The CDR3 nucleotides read TGCGCCAGCAGCCGGGACAGATTTAATGAAAAACTGTTTTTT. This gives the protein CASSRDRFNEKLFF.

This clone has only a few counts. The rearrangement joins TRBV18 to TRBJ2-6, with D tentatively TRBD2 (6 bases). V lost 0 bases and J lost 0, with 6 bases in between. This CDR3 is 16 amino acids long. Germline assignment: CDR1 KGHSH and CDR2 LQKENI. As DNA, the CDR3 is TGTGCCAGCTCACCACCGGGGGGCTCTGGGGCCAACGTCCTGACTTTC. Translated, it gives CASSPPGGSGANVLTF.

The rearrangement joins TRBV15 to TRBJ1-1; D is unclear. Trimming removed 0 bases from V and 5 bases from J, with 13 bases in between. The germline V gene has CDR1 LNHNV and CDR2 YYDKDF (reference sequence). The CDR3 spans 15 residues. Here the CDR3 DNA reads TGTGCCACCAGCAGAGATTTAGGCAGCGTTACTGAAGCTTTCTTT. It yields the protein CATSRDLGSVTEAFF.

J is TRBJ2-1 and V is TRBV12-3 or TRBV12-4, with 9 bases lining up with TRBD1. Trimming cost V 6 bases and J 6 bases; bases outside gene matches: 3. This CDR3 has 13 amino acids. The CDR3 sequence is CASRGQGLNEQFF. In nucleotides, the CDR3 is TGTGCCAGCAGGGGACAGGGTCTCAATGAGCAGTTCTTC.

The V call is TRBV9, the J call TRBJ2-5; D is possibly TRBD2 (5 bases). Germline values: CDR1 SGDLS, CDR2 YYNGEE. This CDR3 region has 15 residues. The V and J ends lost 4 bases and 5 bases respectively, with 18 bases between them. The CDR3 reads CASSKRREPGETQYF. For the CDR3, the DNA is TGTGCCAGCAGCAAACGGAGAGAGCCGGGGGAGACCCAGTACTTC.

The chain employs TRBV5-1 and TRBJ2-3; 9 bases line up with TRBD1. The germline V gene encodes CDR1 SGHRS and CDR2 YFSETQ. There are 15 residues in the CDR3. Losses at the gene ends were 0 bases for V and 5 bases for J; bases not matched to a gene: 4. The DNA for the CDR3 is TGCGCCAGCAGCTTGGACCCGGGACAGGGAGATACGCAGTATTTT. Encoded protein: CASSLDPGQGDTQYF.

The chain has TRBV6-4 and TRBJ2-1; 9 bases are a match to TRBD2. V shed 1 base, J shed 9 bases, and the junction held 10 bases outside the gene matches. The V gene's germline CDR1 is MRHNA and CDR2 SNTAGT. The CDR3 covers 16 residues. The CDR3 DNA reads TGTGCCAGCAGTGACTATCCTAGCGGGATCCCGGGTGAGCAGTTCTTC. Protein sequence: CASSDYPSGIPGEQFF.

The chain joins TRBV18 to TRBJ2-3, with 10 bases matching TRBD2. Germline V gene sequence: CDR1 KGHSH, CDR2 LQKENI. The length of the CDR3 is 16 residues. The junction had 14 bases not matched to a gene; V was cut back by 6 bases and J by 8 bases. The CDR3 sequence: CASSQASTSGASTQYF. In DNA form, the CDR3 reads TGTGCCAGCTCGCAAGCTAGCACTAGCGGGGCGAGTACGCAGTATTTT.

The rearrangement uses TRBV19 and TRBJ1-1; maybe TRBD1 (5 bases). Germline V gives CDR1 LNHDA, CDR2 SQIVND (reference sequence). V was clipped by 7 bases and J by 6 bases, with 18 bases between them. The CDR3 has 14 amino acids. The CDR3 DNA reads TGTGCCAGTAATCAAGGACAAGTGAGCCCTGAAGCTTTCTTT. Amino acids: CASNQGQVSPEAFF.

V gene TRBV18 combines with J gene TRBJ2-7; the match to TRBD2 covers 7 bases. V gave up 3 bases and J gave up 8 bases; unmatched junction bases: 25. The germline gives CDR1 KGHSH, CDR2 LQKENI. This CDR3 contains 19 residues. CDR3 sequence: CASSPSDAAATSPLTKQYF. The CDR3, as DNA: TGTGCCAGCTCACCCAGCGATGCCGCAGCGACTAGCCCCCTTACGAAGCAGTACTTC.

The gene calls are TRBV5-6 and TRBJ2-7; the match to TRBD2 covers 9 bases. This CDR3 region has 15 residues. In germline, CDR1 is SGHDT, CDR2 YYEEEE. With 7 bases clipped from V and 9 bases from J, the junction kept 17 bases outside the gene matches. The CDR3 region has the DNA TGTGCCAGCGCACCACTGGCTAGCGGGGTCTTAGGGCAGTACTTC. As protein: CASAPLASGVLGQYF.

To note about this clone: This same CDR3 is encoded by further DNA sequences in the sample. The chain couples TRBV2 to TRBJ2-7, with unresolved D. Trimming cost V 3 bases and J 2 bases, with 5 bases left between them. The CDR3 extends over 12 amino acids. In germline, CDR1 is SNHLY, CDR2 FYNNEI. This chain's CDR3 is CASSDRAYEQYF. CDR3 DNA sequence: TGTGCCAGCAGTGACCGCGCCTACGAGCAGTACTTC.

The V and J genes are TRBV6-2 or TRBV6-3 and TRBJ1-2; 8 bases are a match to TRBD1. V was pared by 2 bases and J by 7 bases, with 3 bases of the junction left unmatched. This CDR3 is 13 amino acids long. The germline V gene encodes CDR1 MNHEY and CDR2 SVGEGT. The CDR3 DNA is TGTGCCAGCAGTTACCGACAGGGGCTTGGCTACACCTTC. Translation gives CASSYRQGLGYTF.

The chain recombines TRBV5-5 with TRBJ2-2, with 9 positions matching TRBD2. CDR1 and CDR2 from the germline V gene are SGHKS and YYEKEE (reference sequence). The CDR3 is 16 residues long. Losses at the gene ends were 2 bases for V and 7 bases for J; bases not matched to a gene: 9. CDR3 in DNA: TGTGCCAGCAGCTTACTTAGCGGGAGTTCCGGCGGGGAGCTGTTTTTT. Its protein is CASSLLSGSSGGELFF.

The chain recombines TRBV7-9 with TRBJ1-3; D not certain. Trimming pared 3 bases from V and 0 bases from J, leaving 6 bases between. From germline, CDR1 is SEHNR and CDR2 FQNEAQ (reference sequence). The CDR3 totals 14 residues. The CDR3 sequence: CASSLQDSGNTIYF. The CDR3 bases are TGTGCCAGCAGCTTGCAGGACTCTGGAAACACCATATATTTT. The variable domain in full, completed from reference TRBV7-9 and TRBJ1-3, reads DTGVSQNPRHKITKRGQNVTFRCDPISEHNRLYWYRQTLGQGPEFLTYFQNEAQLEKSRLLSDRFSAERPKGSFSTLEIQRTEQGDSAMYLCASSLQDSGNTIYFGEGSWLTVV.

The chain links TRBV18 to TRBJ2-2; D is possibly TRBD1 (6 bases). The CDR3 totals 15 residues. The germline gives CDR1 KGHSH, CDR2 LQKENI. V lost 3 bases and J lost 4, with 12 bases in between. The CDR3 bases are TGTGCCAGCTCACCTCAGGGGCGGCGCACCGGGGAGCTGTTTTTT. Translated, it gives CASSPQGRRTGELFF.

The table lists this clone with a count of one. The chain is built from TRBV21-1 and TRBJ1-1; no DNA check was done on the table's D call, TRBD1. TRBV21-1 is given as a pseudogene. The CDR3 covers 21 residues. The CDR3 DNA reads TGTGCCAGCAGCAAAGCCCCCAGGACAGGGTCACTTGTTTCCCACAACACTGAAGCTTTCTTT. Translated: CASSKAPRTGSLVSHNTEAFF.

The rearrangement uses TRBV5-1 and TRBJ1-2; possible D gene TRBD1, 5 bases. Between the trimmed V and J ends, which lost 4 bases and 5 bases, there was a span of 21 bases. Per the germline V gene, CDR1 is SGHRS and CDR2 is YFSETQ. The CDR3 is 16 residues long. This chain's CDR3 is CASSAGIGAQSYGYTF. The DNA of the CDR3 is TGCGCCAGCAGCGCGGGAATTGGGGCCCAATCTTATGGCTACACCTTC. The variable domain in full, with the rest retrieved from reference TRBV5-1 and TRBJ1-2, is KAGVTQTPRYLIKTRGQQVTLSCSPISGHRSVSWYQQTPGQGLQFLFEYFSETQRNKGNFPGRFSGRQFSNSRSEMNVSTLELGDSALYLCASSAGIGAQSYGYTFGSGTRLTVV.

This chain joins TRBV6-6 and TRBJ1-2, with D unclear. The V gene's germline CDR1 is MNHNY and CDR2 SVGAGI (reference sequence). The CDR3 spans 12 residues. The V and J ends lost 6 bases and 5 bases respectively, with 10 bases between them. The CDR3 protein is CASREQIYGYTF. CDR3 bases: TGTGCCAGCAGGGAACAGATTTATGGCTACACCTTC.

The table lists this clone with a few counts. This chain's CDR3 is CATVLQGVRETQYF. The CDR3 nucleotides read TGTGCCACCGTCTTACAGGGGGTTCGGGAGACCCAGTACTTC. The genes are TRBV3-1 (or the pseudogene TRBV3-2) and TRBJ2-5; 8 bases match TRBD1. The V gene end was trimmed by 10 bases and the J gene end by 5 bases; junction bases not matched to a gene: 12. The CDR3 is 14 amino acids. Germline CDR1 LGHDT, CDR2 YNNKEL (reference sequence).

The CDR3 region has the DNA TGTGCCAGCAGCTACTACACCAATGAGCAGTTCTTC. This codes for CASSYYTNEQFF. The chain employs TRBV5-8 and TRBJ2-1; D remains unclear. Germline V gene lookup returns CDR1 SGHTS and CDR2 YDEGEE. The CDR3 has 12 amino acids. Trimming removed 3 bases at V and 6 bases at J, with 7 bases between.

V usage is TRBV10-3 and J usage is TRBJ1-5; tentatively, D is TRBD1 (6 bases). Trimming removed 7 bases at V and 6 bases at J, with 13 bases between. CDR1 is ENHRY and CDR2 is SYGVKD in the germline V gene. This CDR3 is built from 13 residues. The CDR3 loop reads CAITRGLGQPQHF. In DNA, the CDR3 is TGTGCCATCACCAGGGGTTTGGGTCAGCCCCAGCATTTT.

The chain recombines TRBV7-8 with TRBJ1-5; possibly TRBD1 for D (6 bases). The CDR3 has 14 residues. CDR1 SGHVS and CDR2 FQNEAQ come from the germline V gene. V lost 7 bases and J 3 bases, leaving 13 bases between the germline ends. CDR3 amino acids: CASKSDSHNQPQHF. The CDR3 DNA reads TGTGCCAGCAAGTCGGACAGTCACAATCAGCCCCAGCATTTT.

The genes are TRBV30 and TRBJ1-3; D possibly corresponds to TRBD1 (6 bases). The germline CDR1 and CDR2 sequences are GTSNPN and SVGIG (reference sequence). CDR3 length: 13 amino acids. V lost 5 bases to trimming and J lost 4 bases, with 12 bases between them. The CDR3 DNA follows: TGTGCCTGGGAAACAGGGTTAGGAAACACCATATATTTT. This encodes CAWETGLGNTIYF. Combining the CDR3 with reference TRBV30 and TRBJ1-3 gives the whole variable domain SQTIHQWPATLVQPVGSPLSLECTVEGTSNPNLYWYRQAAGRGLQLLFYSVGIGQISSEVPQNLSASRPQDRQFILSSKKLLLSDSGFYLCAWETGLGNTIYFGEGSWLTVV.